These 15 T cell receptor beta chains were sequenced from one sample in a study of blood T cell repertoires in COVID-19. Assay used: immunoSEQ multiplex PCR; TCRdb lists only in-frame clones, some missing. The sample contains 180,000 or so clones, approximately 83% of which appear only once. Sequencing was carried out using peripheral blood. These receptors all stem from a man in his sixties with acute or convalescent COVID-19.

V usage is TRBV7-8 and J usage is TRBJ2-1, with 7 bases matching TRBD2. The CDR3 consists of 16 residues. Germline values: CDR1 SGHVS, CDR2 FQNEAQ. The trim removed 2 bases at V and 6 bases at J, leaving 10 bases unmatched. The CDR3 bases are TGTGCCAGCAGCTTATGGGGGGAGGGCCCAGGCAATGAGCAGTTCTTC. Translating gives CASSLWGEGPGNEQFF.

V gene TRBV2 combines with J gene TRBJ2-7; 8 positions agree with TRBD2. V lost 1 base to trimming and J lost 6 bases; unmatched junction nucleotides: 2. Per the germline V gene, CDR1 is SNHLY and CDR2 is FYNNEI. This CDR3 has 13 residues. The CDR3 nucleotides are TGTGCCAGCAGTGAAGGCGGGGGGTCCGAGCAGTACTTC. Protein: CASSEGGGSEQYF.

V gene TRBV5-1 combines with J gene TRBJ1-2; TRBD1 matches 8 bases. V lost 3 bases, J lost 0 bases, and 4 bases stayed unmatched. The CDR3 is made up of 15 amino acids. Germline CDR1 reads SGHRS; CDR2 reads YFSETQ. The CDR3 region is CASSSTGAANYGYTF. The CDR3 DNA reads as TGCGCCAGCAGCTCGACAGGGGCTGCTAACTATGGCTACACCTTC. The whole variable domain, filled in from reference TRBV5-1 and TRBJ1-2, reads KAGVTQTPRYLIKTRGQQVTLSCSPISGHRSVSWYQQTPGQGLQFLFEYFSETQRNKGNFPGRFSGRQFSNSRSEMNVSTLELGDSALYLCASSSTGAANYGYTFGSGTRLTVV.

The rearrangement links TRBV7-8 to TRBJ2-7, with D maybe TRBD1 (5 bases). Germline V gene sequence: CDR1 SGHVS, CDR2 FQNEAQ. The germline V and J ends were trimmed by 2 bases and 7 bases, with 15 bases remaining between them. The CDR3 runs to 14 residues. The CDR3 spells CASSLQGSSGEQYF. The CDR3 DNA follows: TGTGCCAGCAGCTTACAGGGAAGCAGTGGAGAGCAGTACTTC.

The V and J genes are TRBV19 and TRBJ2-1; TRBD2 agrees at 7 bases. V trimming: 8 bases; J trimming: 7 bases; junction bases outside the gene matches: 11. The CDR3 contains 14 residues. CDR1 LNHDA and CDR2 SQIVND come from the germline V gene (reference sequence). Here the CDR3 DNA reads TGTGCCAGTGCCCCCGGGGGGAGAGGAAATGAGCAGTTCTTC. This translates into CASAPGGRGNEQFF.

Note on this clone: This specimen includes other DNA sequences encoding the same CDR3. The chain links TRBV5-8 to TRBJ1-4; D is ambiguous. Germline values: CDR1 SGHTS, CDR2 YDEGEE. The CDR3 is made up of 15 amino acids. Deletions cut 0 bases from V and 0 bases from J, with 6 bases between. The CDR3 reads CASSLVSATNEKLFF. CDR3 DNA sequence: TGTGCCAGCAGCTTGGTCAGTGCAACTAATGAAAAACTGTTTTTT.

In nucleotides, the CDR3 is TGTGCCAGCTCACCCCCAGGGAACTATGGCTACACCTTC. This encodes CASSPPGNYGYTF. The chain uses TRBV18 and TRBJ1-2, with a weak D call TRBD1 (5 bases). Germline CDR1 KGHSH, CDR2 LQKENI. Trimming left V 3 bases short and J 2 bases short, with 7 bases between. The CDR3 runs to 13 residues.

This clone appeared a single time. The chain joins TRBV15 to TRBJ2-3; 10 bases map to TRBD2. The junction had 7 bases not matched to a gene; V was cut back by 4 bases and J by 6 bases. This CDR3 comprises 15 residues. CDR1 and CDR2 from the germline V gene are LNHNV and YYDKDF (reference sequence). The chain's CDR3 is CATSIRAGGSDTQYF. The DNA of the CDR3 is TGTGCCACCAGCATCCGAGCGGGAGGGTCTGATACGCAGTATTTT.

The gene calls are TRBV30 and TRBJ2-3, with 7 positions matching TRBD2. The V gene's germline CDR1 is GTSNPN and CDR2 SVGIG (reference sequence). CDR3 length equals 17 residues. The junction had 11 bases not matched to a gene; V was cut back by 0 bases and J by 2 bases. The DNA of the CDR3 is TGTGCCTGGAGTGTATTCTCACGAGCGGGAAACACAGATACGCAGTATTTT. This sequence encodes CAWSVFSRAGNTDTQYF. Full variable domain (outside the CDR3, taken from reference TRBV30 and TRBJ2-3): SQTIHQWPATLVQPVGSPLSLECTVEGTSNPNLYWYRQAAGRGLQLLFYSVGIGQISSEVPQNLSASRPQDRQFILSSKKLLLSDSGFYLCAWSVFSRAGNTDTQYFGPGTRLTVL.

This sequence joins TRBV15 and TRBJ2-1, with 7 bases that match TRBD2. The ends lost 8 bases at V and 4 bases at J; junction bases unmatched: 11. The CDR3 is 15 amino acids. CDR1 is LNHNV, CDR2 YYDKDF, per germline (reference sequence). CDR3 amino acids: CATAFPGGIYNEQFF. Here the CDR3 DNA reads TGTGCCACCGCCTTTCCGGGAGGTATTTACAATGAGCAGTTCTTC.

V gene TRBV11-2 combines with J gene TRBJ2-7; 7 nucleotides match TRBD1. Trimming at V came to 8 bases and at J to 7 bases, leaving 11 bases not matched to a gene. From germline, CDR1 is SGHAT and CDR2 FQNNGV. This CDR3 spans 13 amino acids. CDR3 bases: TGTGCCAGCCGGTCCACAGGGGTAGGGGAGCAGTACTTC. This sequence encodes CASRSTGVGEQYF.

This chain links TRBV27 with TRBJ1-2; possibly TRBD1 for D (5 bases). This CDR3 region has 16 residues. CDR1 MNHEY and CDR2 SMNVEV come from the germline V gene (reference sequence). V was clipped by 7 bases and J by 7 bases, with 25 bases between them. The CDR3 is CASTPFRPSPGGGYTF. The DNA for the CDR3 is TGTGCCAGCACCCCCTTTAGGCCGAGTCCGGGGGGTGGCTACACCTTC.

The chain combines TRBV28 with TRBJ1-1; TRBD1 aligns across 11 bases. The V segment lost 9 bases and the J segment 3 bases; nucleotides outside the gene matches: 3. The CDR3 runs 13 residues. Germline V lookup: CDR1 MDHEN, CDR2 SYDVKM. CDR3 coding DNA: TGTGCCAGTTCGGGACAGGGGGACACTGAAGCTTTCTTT. This codes for CASSGQGDTEAFF.

The chain joins TRBV24-1 to TRBJ1-2, with 8 bases that match TRBD1. The length of the CDR3 is 13 residues. From germline, CDR1 is KGHDR and CDR2 SFDVKD. V shed 4 bases, J shed 7 bases, and the junction held 4 bases outside the gene matches. The CDR3 region has the DNA TGTGCCACCAGTGACCCCCAGGGGGCTGGCTACACCTTC. Protein: CATSDPQGAGYTF.

The genes are TRBV9 and TRBJ1-4; the match to TRBD1 covers 8 bases. After removal of 4 bases from V and 7 bases from J, the junction contained 9 bases not matched to a gene. Germline V gives CDR1 SGDLS, CDR2 YYNGEE. CDR3 size: 15 residues. CDR3 sequence (DNA): TGTGCCAGCAGCCTGACAGGGGTGGGACGTGAAAAACTGTTTTTT. As protein: CASSLTGVGREKLFF.